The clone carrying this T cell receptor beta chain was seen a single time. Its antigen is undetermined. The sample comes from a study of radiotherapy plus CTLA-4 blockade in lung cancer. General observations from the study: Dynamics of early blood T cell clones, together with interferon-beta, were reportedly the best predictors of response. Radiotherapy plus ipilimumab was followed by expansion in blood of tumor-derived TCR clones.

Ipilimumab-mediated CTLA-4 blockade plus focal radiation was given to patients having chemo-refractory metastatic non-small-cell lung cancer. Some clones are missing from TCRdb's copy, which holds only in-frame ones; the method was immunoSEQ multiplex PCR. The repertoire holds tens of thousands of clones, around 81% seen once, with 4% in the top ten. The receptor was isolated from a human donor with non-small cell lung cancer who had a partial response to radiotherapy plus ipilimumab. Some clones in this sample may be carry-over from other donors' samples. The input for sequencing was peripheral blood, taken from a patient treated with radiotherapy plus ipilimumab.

The CDR3 bases are TGTGCCATCAGTGAGTCCGCTAGCGGGAGGGTCGTGGTAGATACGCAGTATTTT. As protein: CAISESASGRVVVDTQYF. This chain joins TRBV10-3 and TRBJ2-3; 12 bases line up with TRBD2. This CDR3 comprises 18 residues. CDR1 and CDR2 (germline): ENHRY, SYGVKD. J was trimmed by 5 bases and V by 0 bases; bases with no gene match: 9.